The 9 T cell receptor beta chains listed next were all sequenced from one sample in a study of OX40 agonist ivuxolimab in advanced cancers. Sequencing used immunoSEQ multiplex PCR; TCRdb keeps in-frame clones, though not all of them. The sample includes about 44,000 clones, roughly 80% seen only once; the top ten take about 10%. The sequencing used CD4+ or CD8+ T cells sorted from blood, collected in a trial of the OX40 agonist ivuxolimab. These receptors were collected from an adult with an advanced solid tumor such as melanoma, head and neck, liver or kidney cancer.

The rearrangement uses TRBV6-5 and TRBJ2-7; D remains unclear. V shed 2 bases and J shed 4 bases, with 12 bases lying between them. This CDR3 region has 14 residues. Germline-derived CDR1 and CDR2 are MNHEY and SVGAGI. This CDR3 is CASSYGQTKYEQYF. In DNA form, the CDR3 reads TGTGCCAGCAGTTACGGCCAGACCAAGTACGAGCAGTACTTC.

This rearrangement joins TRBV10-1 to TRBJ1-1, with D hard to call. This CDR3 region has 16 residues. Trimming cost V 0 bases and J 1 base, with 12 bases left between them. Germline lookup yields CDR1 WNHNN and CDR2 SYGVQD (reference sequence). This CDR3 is CASSESLSLKNTEAFF. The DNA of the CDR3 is TGCGCCAGCAGTGAGTCGTTGAGCCTGAAGAACACTGAAGCTTTCTTT.

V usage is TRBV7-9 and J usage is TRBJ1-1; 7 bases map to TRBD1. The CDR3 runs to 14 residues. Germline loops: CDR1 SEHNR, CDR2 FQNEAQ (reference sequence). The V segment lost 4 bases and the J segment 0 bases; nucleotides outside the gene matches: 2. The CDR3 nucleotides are TGTGCCAGCAGCTCGACAGGGATGAACACTGAAGCTTTCTTT. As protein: CASSSTGMNTEAFF.

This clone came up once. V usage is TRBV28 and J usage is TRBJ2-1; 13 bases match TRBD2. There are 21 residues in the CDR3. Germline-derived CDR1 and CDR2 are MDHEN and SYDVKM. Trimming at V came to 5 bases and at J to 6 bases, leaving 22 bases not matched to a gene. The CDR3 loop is CASSPRVLAGGPLRHLNEQFF. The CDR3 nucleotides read TGTGCCAGCAGTCCCCGGGTACTAGCGGGAGGGCCCTTACGGCATCTCAATGAGCAGTTCTTC. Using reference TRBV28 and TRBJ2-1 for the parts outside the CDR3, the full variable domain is DVKVTQSSRYLVKRTGEKVFLECVQDMDHENMFWYRQDPGLGLRLIYFSYDVKMKEKGDIPEGYSVSREKKERFSLILESASTNQTSMYLCASSPRVLAGGPLRHLNEQFFGPGTRLTVL.

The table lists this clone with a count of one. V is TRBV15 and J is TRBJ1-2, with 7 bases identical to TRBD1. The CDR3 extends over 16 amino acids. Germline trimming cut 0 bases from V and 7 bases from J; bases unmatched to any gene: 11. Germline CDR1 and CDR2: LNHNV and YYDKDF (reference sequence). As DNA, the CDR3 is TGTGCCACCAGCAGAGACAGGGGGTGGGAATCAGGTGGCTACACCTTC. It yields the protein CATSRDRGWESGGYTF.

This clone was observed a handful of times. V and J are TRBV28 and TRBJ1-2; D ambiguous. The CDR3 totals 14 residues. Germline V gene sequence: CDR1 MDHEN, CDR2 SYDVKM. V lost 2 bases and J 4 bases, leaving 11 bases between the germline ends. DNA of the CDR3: TGTGCCAGCAGTTTAGTCGGCCAGCTCTATGGCTACACCTTC. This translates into CASSLVGQLYGYTF.

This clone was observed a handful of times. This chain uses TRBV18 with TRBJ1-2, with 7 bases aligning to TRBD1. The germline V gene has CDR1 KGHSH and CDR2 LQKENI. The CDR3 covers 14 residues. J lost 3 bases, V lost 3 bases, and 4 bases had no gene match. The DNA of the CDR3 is TGTGCCAGCTCACCGAACACAGGGGACTATGGCTACACCTTC. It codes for CASSPNTGDYGYTF.

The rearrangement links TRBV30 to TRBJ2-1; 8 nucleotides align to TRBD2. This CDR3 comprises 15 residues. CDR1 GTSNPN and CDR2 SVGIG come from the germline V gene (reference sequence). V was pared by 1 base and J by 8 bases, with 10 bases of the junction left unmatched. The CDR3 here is CAWSAPGLGGHEQFF. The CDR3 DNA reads TGTGCCTGGAGTGCCCCGGGACTAGGAGGGCATGAGCAGTTCTTC.

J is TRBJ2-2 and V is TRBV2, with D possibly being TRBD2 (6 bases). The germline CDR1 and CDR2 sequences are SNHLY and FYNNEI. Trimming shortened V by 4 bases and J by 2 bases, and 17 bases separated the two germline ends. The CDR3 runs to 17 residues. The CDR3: CASSGTTMGGNTGELFF. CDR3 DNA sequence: TGTGCCAGCAGTGGGACGACAATGGGGGGAAACACCGGGGAGCTGTTTTTT.